The 32 T cell receptor beta chains below come from one sample, sequenced in a study of T cell repertoires in cytomegalovirus infection. TCRdb independently ran MiXCR on the reads; one entry per CDR3 protein. The repertoire holds approximately 910,000 distinct CDR3 sequences, with more than 25% as singletons. These receptors have no known antigen. The sample here was cultured CD8+ T cells from PBMCs, taken from culture after CMV antigen stimulation. The source is a human donor in good health (CMV status not recorded). Some clones in this sample may be carry-over from other donors' samples.

The V and J genes are TRBV7-9 and TRBJ2-7, with D possibly matching TRBD1 (6 bases). The CDR3 sequence is 13 residues long. CDR1 SEHNR and CDR2 FQNEAQ come from the germline V gene (reference sequence). Trimming stripped 5 bases from V and 4 bases from J, with 12 bases between. The CDR3 here is CASSPRDRYEQYV. The CDR3 DNA follows: TGTGCCAGCAGCCCCCGAGACAGGTACGAGCAGTACGTC.

The CDR3 DNA reads TGTGCCAGCTCACGGGACAGTGTGAGCACAGATACGCAGTATTTT. Amino acid sequence: CASSRDSVSTDTQYF. This rearrangement joins TRBV18 to TRBJ2-3; 7 positions match TRBD1. Germline V CDR1 and CDR2: KGHSH, LQKENI. The V segment lost 4 bases and the J segment 0 bases; nucleotides outside the gene matches: 4. The CDR3 consists of 15 residues.

Points on this clonotype: This sequence may be a read error, since a much larger clone differs from it by one base. CDR3 sequence (DNA): TGTGCCAGCAACTTCTCGGGACAGCCCCAAGAGACCCAGTACTTC. Translation gives CASNFSGQPQETQYF. J is TRBJ2-5 and V is TRBV7-3; 7 nucleotides line up with TRBD1. V shed 7 bases, J shed 1 base, and the junction held 9 bases outside the gene matches. The CDR3 runs 15 residues. Germline loops: CDR1 SGHTA, CDR2 FQGTGA.

Ten or more counts support this clonotype. The V and J genes are TRBV10-3 and TRBJ1-5; D may be TRBD1 (6 bases). The CDR3 is 15 residues long. From germline, CDR1 is ENHRY and CDR2 SYGVKD. V was clipped by 2 bases and J by 4 bases, with 12 bases between them. CDR3 amino acids: CAISEKGGVNQPQHF. The DNA for the CDR3 is TGTGCCATCAGTGAGAAGGGGGGGGTAAATCAGCCCCAGCATTTT.

V is TRBV20-1 and J is TRBJ2-3; D gene uncertain. V was pared by 2 bases and J by 6 bases, with 21 bases between. Germline CDR1 reads DFQATT; CDR2 reads SNEGSKA (reference sequence). There are 16 residues in the CDR3. CDR3 sequence: CSARRSPEAALDTQYF. Written as DNA, the CDR3 is TGCAGTGCTAGAAGGTCTCCAGAGGCAGCTCTGGATACGCAGTATTTT.

This clonotype was counted only a few times. The chain links TRBV15 to TRBJ2-7, with TRBD2 matching 10 bases. This CDR3 region has 15 residues. Germline loops: CDR1 LNHNV, CDR2 YYDKDF (reference sequence). With 6 bases clipped from V and 3 bases from J, the junction kept 8 bases outside the gene matches. The CDR3 sequence: CATRNTSGEDYEQYF. For the CDR3, the DNA is TGTGCCACCAGGAATACTAGCGGGGAAGACTACGAGCAGTACTTC.

This chain links TRBV6-5 with TRBJ1-2; D is uncertain. The CDR3 consists of 17 residues. In germline, CDR1 is MNHEY, CDR2 SVGAGI. With 4 bases removed from V and 2 bases from J, the gap between germline ends came to 20 bases. The CDR3 DNA reads TGTGCCAGCAGTTCCCACCCGAACCCGGGTGCGAACTATGGCTACACCTTC. Residues: CASSSHPNPGANYGYTF.

In this sample, this clonotype turned up a few times. The rearrangement links TRBV6-5 to TRBJ2-5; perhaps TRBD1 as D (6 bases). The CDR3 loop spans 15 amino acids. With 4 bases removed from V and 5 bases from J, the gap between germline ends came to 17 bases. Germline loops: CDR1 MNHEY, CDR2 SVGAGI. The CDR3 DNA reads as TGTGCCAGCAGTTCCACAGGGTTACCGTTGGAGACCCAGTACTTC. Its translation is CASSSTGLPLETQYF.

This chain connects TRBV9 to TRBJ2-3; TRBD2 is a possible D gene (7 bases). The germline gives CDR1 SGDLS, CDR2 YYNGEE. The CDR3 has 17 residues. V was cut by 4 bases and J by 1 base, with 19 bases left in between. As DNA, the CDR3 is TGTGCCAGCAGCCCTCGAGGGGGGGGGCCGGGCACAGATACGCAGTATTTT. Translated, it gives CASSPRGGGPGTDTQYF.

The chain recombines TRBV27 with TRBJ1-5; D ambiguous. Trimming shortened V by 2 bases and J by 6 bases, and 11 bases separated the two germline ends. The CDR3 is 14 residues long. CDR1 and CDR2 (germline): MNHEY, SMNVEV (reference sequence). CDR3 DNA: TGTGCCAGCAGTTTACAAGGGAAGGGTCAGCCCCAGCATTTT. As protein: CASSLQGKGQPQHF.

This clonotype showed up just a few times. The DNA for the CDR3 is TGTGCCAGCAGTTTAACCGTCGACAGGGAAGGTCAGCCCCAGCATTTT. Residues: CASSLTVDREGQPQHF. This sequence joins TRBV12-3 or TRBV12-4 and TRBJ1-5; 7 bases align to TRBD1. CDR3 length equals 16 residues. Trimming took 2 bases from V and 6 from J; bases not matched to a gene: 10.

V gene TRBV15 combines with J gene TRBJ1-1, with a weak D call TRBD1 (5 bases). CDR1 LNHNV and CDR2 YYDKDF come from the germline V gene (reference sequence). V lost 3 bases to trimming and J lost 5 bases, with 13 bases between them. The CDR3 is 14 residues long. CDR3 residues: CATSSSVGGTEAFF. The CDR3 DNA follows: TGTGCCACCAGCAGTTCCGTGGGGGGGACTGAAGCTTTCTTT.

Ten or more counts support this clonotype. V usage is TRBV7-8 and J usage is TRBJ2-3, with 7 bases fitting TRBD2. The V gene end was trimmed by 6 bases and the J gene end by 2 bases; junction bases not matched to a gene: 11. The CDR3 is made up of 16 amino acids. The germline V gene has CDR1 SGHVS and CDR2 FQNEAQ. The CDR3 protein is CASRIGGDSYTDTQYF. CDR3 DNA sequence: TGTGCCAGCAGGATTGGGGGGGACTCTTACACAGATACGCAGTATTTT.

This clonotype turned up a few times. As DNA, the CDR3 is TGTGCCAGCAGTACGAGGCTGGACAGGGGAGAGACCCAGTACTTC. It encodes CASSTRLDRGETQYF. The J gene is TRBJ2-5, the V gene TRBV27; 9 bases agree with TRBD1. Germline lookup yields CDR1 MNHEY and CDR2 SMNVEV (reference sequence). V dropped 5 bases and J dropped 4; count of bases not matched to a gene: 8. The CDR3 length is 15 residues.

This clonotype has only a few counts. V usage is TRBV7-8 and J usage is TRBJ1-2; TRBD1 matches 7 bases. V shed 5 bases, J shed 4 bases, and the junction held 10 bases outside the gene matches. Looked up from germline, CDR1 is SGHVS and CDR2 is FQNEAQ. The CDR3 covers 15 residues. CDR3 DNA sequence: TGTGCCAGCAGCCCAGCGGGACAGCTCTTCTATGGCTACACCTTC. This sequence encodes CASSPAGQLFYGYTF.

V usage is TRBV4-3 and J usage is TRBJ1-2; 7 bases align to TRBD1. The CDR3 sequence is 15 residues long. J was trimmed by 7 bases and V by 0 bases; bases with no gene match: 8. Per germline, CDR1 LGHNA and CDR2 YSLEER. The chain's CDR3 is CASSQDIGGERGYTF. The CDR3 bases are TGCGCCAGCAGCCAAGATATAGGGGGCGAACGTGGCTACACCTTC.

The chain carries TRBV27 and TRBJ2-1; D may be TRBD1 (6 bases). This CDR3 is 12 amino acids long. The V end was cut by 5 bases, the J end by 8 bases, with 10 bases between. Per the germline V gene, CDR1 is MNHEY and CDR2 is SMNVEV (reference sequence). CDR3 coding DNA: TGTGCCAGCAGTGTACAGGGTCATGAGCAGTTCTTC. It encodes CASSVQGHEQFF.

The genes are TRBV19 and TRBJ2-7, with D unresolved. Germline lookup yields CDR1 LNHDA and CDR2 SQIVND (reference sequence). Trimming left V 6 bases short and J 4 bases short, with 16 bases between. The CDR3 loop spans 14 amino acids. This CDR3 reads CASSPTFMAYEQYF. The CDR3 DNA reads as TGTGCCAGTAGCCCCACATTTATGGCTTACGAGCAGTACTTC.

This clonotype was seen ten or more times. The chain combines TRBV7-2 with TRBJ2-2; 12 bases match TRBD2. The V segment lost 5 bases and the J segment 7 bases; nucleotides outside the gene matches: 5. Germline assignment: CDR1 SGHTA and CDR2 FQGNSA. CDR3 length equals 15 residues. CDR3 loop: CASSLRTSGVGELFF. In DNA form, the CDR3 reads TGTGCCAGCAGCCTACGGACTAGCGGGGTCGGGGAGCTGTTTTTT.

About this clonotype: The conserved phenylalanine or tryptophan is not found at the CDR3 terminus, so this likely reflects a read error. The V gene is TRBV24-1, the J gene TRBJ2-2, with D possibly TRBD1 on 5 matching bases. V lost 3 bases and J 5 bases, leaving 15 bases between the germline ends. The CDR3 totals 16 residues. The V gene's germline CDR1 is KGHDR and CDR2 SFDVKD. The CDR3: CATSDGDSLRTGELFL. DNA for the CDR3: TGTGCCACCAGTGATGGAGACAGCCTTCGGACCGGGGAGCTGTTTTTA.

This clonotype has just a few counts. The chain recombines TRBV6-1 with TRBJ2-7; D possibly corresponds to TRBD1 (5 bases). V lost 1 base to trimming and J lost 4 bases, with 11 bases between them. CDR1 and CDR2 from the germline V gene are MNHNS and SASEGT. The CDR3 has 14 residues. The CDR3 region has the DNA TGTGCCAGCAGTGAAGACAGGAGAGGATACGAGCAGTACGTC. Encoded protein: CASSEDRRGYEQYV.

V gene TRBV7-9 combines with J gene TRBJ2-1; D call uncertain. The CDR3 spans 15 residues. Per the germline V gene, CDR1 is SEHNR and CDR2 is FQNEAQ (reference sequence). Trimming took off 5 bases at V and 3 bases at J, with 14 bases between the two ends. The CDR3 sequence is CASSLKAHYYNEQFF. The CDR3 region has the DNA TGTGCCAGCAGCCTAAAGGCTCATTACTACAATGAGCAGTTCTTC.

The V call is TRBV7-9, the J call TRBJ2-1; D not resolved. CDR1 and CDR2 (germline): SEHNR, FQNEAQ (reference sequence). V was clipped by 1 base and J by 5 bases, with 12 bases between them. The CDR3 sequence is 15 residues long. The CDR3 nucleotides are TGTGCCAGCAGCTTAGTCCGGGCCCTTAACAATGAGCAGTTCTTC. As protein: CASSLVRALNNEQFF.

This clonotype came up a few times. Here the CDR3 DNA reads TGTGCCAGCAAGGACTCGGCGCAAGAGACCCAGTACTTC. It specifies CASKDSAQETQYF. J is TRBJ2-5 and V is TRBV12-3 or TRBV12-4; TRBD2 is a possible D gene (5 bases). The CDR3 has 13 amino acids. Deletions cut 7 bases from V and 2 bases from J, with 11 bases between.

The CDR3 protein is CASSGSGGTHQPQHF. CDR3 in DNA: TGTGCCAGCAGCGGTAGTGGGGGTACGCATCAGCCCCAGCATTTT. The chain carries TRBV7-9 and TRBJ1-5; D might be TRBD1 (5 bases). The CDR3 has 15 residues. V lost 5 bases and J lost 5, with 16 bases in between. The germline V gene has CDR1 SEHNR and CDR2 FQNEAQ (reference sequence).

This clonotype has just one count. The rearrangement links TRBV15 to TRBJ1-2; TRBD1 might be the D (6 bases). The ends were cut back, 1 base at V and 5 bases at J, with 14 bases in the middle. This CDR3 contains 15 residues. Per germline, CDR1 LNHNV and CDR2 YYDKDF (reference sequence). CDR3 bases: TGTGCCACCAGCAGAGTTTCGGGGGGCTCATATGGCTACACCTTC. Translating gives CATSRVSGGSYGYTF.

This clonotype was seen repeatedly, ten times or more. The chain recombines TRBV12-3 or TRBV12-4 with TRBJ1-1, with D uncertain. The CDR3 length is 12 residues. Between the trimmed V and J ends, which lost 6 bases and 6 bases, there was a span of 11 bases. CDR3 loop: CASSNPPPEAFF. The CDR3 coding sequence is TGTGCCAGCAGCAACCCCCCCCCTGAAGCTTTCTTT.

Only a few counts were recorded for this clonotype. The chain carries TRBV5-8 and TRBJ2-7, with unresolved D. The germline CDR1 and CDR2 sequences are SGHTS and YDEGEE. V lost 3 bases, J lost 3 bases, and 10 bases lay in between. This CDR3 region has 13 residues. CDR3 loop: CASSSDLNYEQYV. CDR3 nucleotides: TGTGCCAGCAGCTCTGACTTAAACTACGAGCAGTACGTC.

This clonotype was recorded at least ten times. The chain has TRBV7-2 and TRBJ2-5; 10 nucleotides agree with TRBD2. The V gene end was trimmed by 4 bases and the J gene end by 3 bases; junction bases not matched to a gene: 5. Germline V CDR1 and CDR2: SGHTA, FQGNSA. The CDR3 is made up of 15 amino acids. The CDR3 loop reads CASSSPGTSEETQYF. The CDR3 DNA reads as TGTGCCAGCAGCTCCCCCGGGACTAGCGAAGAGACCCAGTACTTC.

The chain combines TRBV12-3 or TRBV12-4 with TRBJ1-1; D possibly corresponds to TRBD1 (5 bases). V was trimmed by 3 bases and J by 4 bases, leaving 27 bases between them. The CDR3 is made up of 19 amino acids. The CDR3 protein is CASSFGGEWGSGRATEAFF. The CDR3 DNA reads as TGTGCCAGCAGTTTTGGAGGGGAGTGGGGATCAGGTAGGGCCACTGAAGCTTTCTTT.

The chain recombines TRBV4-1 with TRBJ1-5, with D unclear. This CDR3 spans 14 amino acids. The V and J ends lost 0 bases and 5 bases respectively, with 8 bases between them. Germline-derived CDR1 and CDR2 are MGHRA and YSYEKL. The CDR3 is CASSQELADQPQHF. CDR3 in DNA: TGCGCCAGCAGCCAAGAGTTAGCGGATCAGCCCCAGCATTTT.

The chain combines TRBV5-5 with TRBJ2-6; D gene ambiguous. Germline assignment: CDR1 SGHKS and CDR2 YYEKEE (reference sequence). The germline V and J ends were trimmed by 4 bases and 1 base, with 9 bases remaining between them. The CDR3 covers 15 residues. DNA of the CDR3: TGTGCCAGCAGCGTCAGAGAGTCTGGGGCCAACGTCCTGACTTTC. Protein product: CASSVRESGANVLTF.